Presented here are 14 T cell receptor beta chains from one specimen sequenced in a study of tumour-infiltrating T cells in Burkitt lymphoma. The protocol was immunoSEQ multiplex PCR, while the TCRdb copy is restricted to in-frame clones and leaves out a portion. Here the sample spans about 4,000 clones, roughly 17% being singletons. The sequenced material came from tumor tissue. These receptors were obtained from a human donor with diffuse large B-cell lymphoma. Some clones in this sample may be carry-over from other donors' samples.

The chain has TRBV5-1 and TRBJ1-4; D uncertain. V lost 4 bases to trimming and J lost 5 bases, with 15 bases between them. The CDR3 spans 15 residues. CDR1 is SGHRS, CDR2 YFSETQ, per germline. The CDR3 DNA is TGCGCCAGCAGCCCGGAAGCACAACTCAATGAAAAACTGTTTTTT. Translated: CASSPEAQLNEKLFF.

This rearrangement joins TRBV28 to TRBJ1-1; D is ambiguous. Germline CDR1 MDHEN, CDR2 SYDVKM. V gave up 7 bases and J gave up 2 bases, with 5 bases separating them. The CDR3 loop spans 11 amino acids. The CDR3 protein is CASTENTEAFF. Written as DNA, the CDR3 is TGTGCCAGCACCGAAAACACTGAAGCTTTCTTT.

This clone was counted a few times. The V gene is TRBV4-1, the J gene TRBJ2-7; D is unresolved. Trimming cost V 0 bases and J 3 bases, with 18 bases left between them. Germline V CDR1 and CDR2: MGHRA, YSYEKL. The CDR3 covers 17 residues. The CDR3 spells CASSQDASEALIYEQYF. CDR3 coding DNA: TGCGCCAGCAGCCAAGATGCGTCAGAGGCTCTGATCTACGAGCAGTACTTC.

This clone appeared a few times. This chain links TRBV7-2 with TRBJ2-1; TRBD2 agrees at 13 bases. J was trimmed by 7 bases and V by 5 bases; bases with no gene match: 11. This CDR3 has 17 amino acids. In germline, CDR1 is SGHTA, CDR2 FQGNSA. CDR3 residues: CASSPLRTSGRGNEQFF. For the CDR3, the DNA is TGTGCCAGCAGCCCCCTCCGCACTAGCGGGAGGGGTAATGAGCAGTTCTTC.

The table lists this clone with a few counts. The chain is built from TRBV5-1 and TRBJ2-5; 7 bases are a match to TRBD2. Germline-derived CDR1 and CDR2 are SGHRS and YFSETQ. With 0 bases clipped from V and 3 bases from J, the junction kept 14 bases outside the gene matches. The length of the CDR3 is 18 residues. DNA of the CDR3: TGCGCCAGCAGCTTGGCCGTAAGTTCCCGGGGGGAAGAAGAGACCCAGTACTTC. It yields the protein CASSLAVSSRGEEETQYF. The complete variable domain, with remaining parts taken from reference TRBV5-1 and TRBJ2-5, reads KAGVTQTPRYLIKTRGQQVTLSCSPISGHRSVSWYQQTPGQGLQFLFEYFSETQRNKGNFPGRFSGRQFSNSRSEMNVSTLELGDSALYLCASSLAVSSRGEEETQYFGPGTRLLVL.

The rearrangement links TRBV21-1 to TRBJ2-3. TRBV21-1 is a pseudogene locus. The CDR3 length is 13 residues. Here the CDR3 DNA reads TGTGCCAGCAGCACCGGTTCGACCGATACGCAGTATTTT. It specifies CASSTGSTDTQYF.

In its sample, this clone was seen a few times. J is TRBJ1-5 and V is TRBV4-2; D ambiguous. With 0 bases removed from V and 2 bases from J, the gap between germline ends came to 5 bases. The germline V gene has CDR1 LGHNA and CDR2 YNFKEQ. The CDR3 totals 14 residues. The CDR3 nucleotides read TGTGCCAGCAGCCAAGATGAGGGCAATCAGCCCCAGCATTTT. This codes for CASSQDEGNQPQHF.

The chain links TRBV10-3 to TRBJ2-2, with 10 bases lining up with TRBD1. CDR1 ENHRY and CDR2 SYGVKD come from the germline V gene. The trim removed 6 bases at V and 7 bases at J, leaving 5 bases unmatched. The CDR3 has 14 residues. Written as DNA, the CDR3 is TGTGCCATCAGAACGGGACAGGGGAACGGGGAGCTGTTTTTT. Its translation is CAIRTGQGNGELFF.

This sequence joins TRBV4-1 and TRBJ1-4, with D possibly TRBD1 on 5 matching bases. The CDR3 covers 16 residues. CDR1 is MGHRA, CDR2 YSYEKL, per germline. Deletions cut 4 bases from V and 7 bases from J, with 19 bases between. CDR3 nucleotides: TGCGCCAGCAGCCGCCTGTTTAGGGGTAGGGGTGAAAAACTGTTTTTT. It yields the protein CASSRLFRGRGEKLFF.

This clone showed up just a few times. V usage is TRBV28 and J usage is TRBJ1-2; maybe TRBD1 (6 bases). V lost 7 bases, J lost 5 bases, and 17 bases lay in between. This CDR3 comprises 14 residues. Per the germline V gene, CDR1 is MDHEN and CDR2 is SYDVKM. The CDR3 protein is CASIPIGTLYGYTF. CDR3 DNA: TGTGCCAGCATCCCAATTGGGACACTTTATGGCTACACCTTC.

This sequence joins TRBV12-5 and TRBJ2-4; 8 bases map to TRBD2. The trim removed 0 bases at V and 0 bases at J, leaving 16 bases unmatched. The CDR3 consists of 21 residues. The germline V gene has CDR1 LGHNT and CDR2 FRNRAP. DNA for the CDR3: TGTGCTAGTGGTTTGGTACGGCTGGCGGGGGGTCCATCACTAGCCAAAAACATTCAGTACTTC. Protein sequence: CASGLVRLAGGPSLAKNIQYF.

The chain combines TRBV19 with TRBJ1-2, with 10 nucleotides matching TRBD1. The germline V gene encodes CDR1 LNHDA and CDR2 SQIVND (reference sequence). With V trimmed by 1 base and J by 7 bases, 6 bases remained unmatched. The CDR3 loop spans 15 amino acids. This CDR3 reads CASSIARQGASGYTF. The CDR3 DNA sequence: TGTGCCAGTAGTATAGCCCGACAGGGGGCGAGTGGCTACACCTTC.

This clone was seen a handful of times. This chain connects TRBV29-1 to TRBJ2-5, with 7 bases fitting TRBD2. CDR3 length equals 13 residues. The V segment lost 8 bases and the J segment 5 bases; nucleotides outside the gene matches: 11. Germline CDR1 is SQVTM and CDR2 is ANQGSEA. As DNA, the CDR3 is TGCAGCCCGGACGGGGGGATCGCCGAGACCCAGTACTTC. Its translation: CSPDGGIAETQYF.

This clone was observed a few times. In DNA, the CDR3 is TGCGCCAGCAGCCAGCAGAACAGGGGGCTGAATTCACCCCTCCACTTT. Amino acids: CASSQQNRGLNSPLHF. The V call is TRBV4-1, the J call TRBJ1-6, with TRBD1 matching over 9 bases. V lost 3 bases, J lost 7 bases, and 7 bases stayed unmatched. The CDR3 extends over 16 amino acids. Germline lookup yields CDR1 MGHRA and CDR2 YSYEKL.